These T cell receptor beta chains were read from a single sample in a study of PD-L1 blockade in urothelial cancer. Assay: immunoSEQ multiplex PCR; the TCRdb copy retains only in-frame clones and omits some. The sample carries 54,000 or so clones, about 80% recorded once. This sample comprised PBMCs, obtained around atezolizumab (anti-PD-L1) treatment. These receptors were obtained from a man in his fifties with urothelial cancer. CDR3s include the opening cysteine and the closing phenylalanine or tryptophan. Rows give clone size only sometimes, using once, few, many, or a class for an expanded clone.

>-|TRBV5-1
CASSPSTSGRGDTQYF
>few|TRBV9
CASSVAPTTDTQYF
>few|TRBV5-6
CASSLPGHRNYGYTF
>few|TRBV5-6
CASSRHNEQFF
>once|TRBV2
CASSPGLASYNEQFF
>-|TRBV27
CASNPALGQPNTEAFF
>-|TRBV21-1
CASTIQDRYSNQPQHF
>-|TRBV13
CASSSQQESSYNSPLHF
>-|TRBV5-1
CASSPVQGSGTQYF
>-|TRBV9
CASSGLANSYEQYF
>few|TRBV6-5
CASSYYSGGTEAFF
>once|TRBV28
CASSSTSGRGGEQYF
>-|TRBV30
CAWRAGRKEGYGYTF
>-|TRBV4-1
CASRLQETTGWSTEAFF
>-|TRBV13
CASSLGLQGVTEAFF
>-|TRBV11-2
CASSFGHNLLYEQYF
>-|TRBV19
CATKVGTANTGELFF
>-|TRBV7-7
CASSLARGNYGYTF
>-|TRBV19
CASSPDRGLPYEQYF
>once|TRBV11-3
CASSLSALTSGGGTQYF
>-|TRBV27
CASSLSQGAKSYEQYF
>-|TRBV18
CASSPPRGPEAFF
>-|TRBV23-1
CASSQGLAGGWYNEQFF
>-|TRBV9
CASSVVGADGNTIYF
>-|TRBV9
CASSLGLAGGVSYNEQFF
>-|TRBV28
CASTPDRVQPQHF
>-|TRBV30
CAWSNGAVNTGELFF
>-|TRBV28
CASTTGVLYEQYF
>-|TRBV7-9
CASGWADNEQFF
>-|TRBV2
CASSPTSGRTSEQYF
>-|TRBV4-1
CASSLQGFGNTIYF
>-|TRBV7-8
CASTHSGTSRENEQFF
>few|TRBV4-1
CASSQGGVGWAKNIQYF
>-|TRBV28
CASSLMRNYGYTF
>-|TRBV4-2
CASSQGTGQRNQPQHF
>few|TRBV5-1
CASSLVQETQYF
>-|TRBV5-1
CASRGTGVYNEQFF
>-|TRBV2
CASSGAMTNEKLFF
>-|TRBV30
CAWAGQAIQETQYF
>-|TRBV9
CASSETGVGNTEAFF
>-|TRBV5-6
CASSWGSALTEAFF
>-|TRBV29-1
CSVEVAGGSEQYF
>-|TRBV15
CATSRDRLNSPLHF
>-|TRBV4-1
CASSQDGRAEDTQYF
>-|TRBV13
CASSEGQQGNEQFF
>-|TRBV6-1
CATLGLEVVYGYTF
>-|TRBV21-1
CASSKRQDFTDTQYF
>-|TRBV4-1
CASSQDQQLARETQYF
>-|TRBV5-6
CASSLGVSGETQYF
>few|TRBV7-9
CASSSAGGLTDTQYF
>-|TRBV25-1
CASRTLASSSYNEQFF
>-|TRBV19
CASSTSGGGDTQYF
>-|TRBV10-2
CASSEPDRRSPLHF
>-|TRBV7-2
CASSSRGVSSYNEQFF
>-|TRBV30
CAGRQGVSYNSPLHF
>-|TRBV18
CASSELVSPAKNIQYF
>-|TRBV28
CASSSIRPGQNTGELFF
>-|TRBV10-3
CAISEGAGNTDTQYF
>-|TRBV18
CASSQDRGGTDTQYF